Reported below is one T cell receptor beta chain. Measured with immunoSEQ multiplex PCR; TCRdb has only the in-frame clones, and not every one. The sample yields around 92,000 clones, around 93% seen once. These data belong to a study of T cell changes during pregnancy in multiple sclerosis. With 2 bases clipped from V and 8 bases from J, the junction kept 14 bases outside the gene matches. The V gene's germline CDR1 is SGDLS and CDR2 YYNGEE. The CDR3 runs to 16 residues. This chain connects TRBV9 to TRBJ1-1; 8 bases map to TRBD1. This TCR was sampled from a female donor with multiple sclerosis, enrolled in a pregnancy study. The sample in question was peripheral blood, obtained in the third trimester of pregnancy. CDR3 sequence: CASSVAPLQAGGEAFF. CDR3 DNA sequence: TGTGCCAGCAGCGTCGCACCCCTACAGGCAGGGGGCGAAGCTTTCTTT.